The rows below give T cell receptor beta chains drawn from one sample of a study of blood T cells in healthy people across ages. Using its own MiXCR run on the 5' RACE reads, TCRdb lists one record per CDR3 protein. The sample records fewer than 900,000 distinct CDR3 sequences, about 52% being singletons. The sample taken for sequencing was blood. The receptors derive from a woman aged 60-75 years in good health. The CDR3 runs from the conserved cysteine through the conserved F or W. Each record gives: V gene, clone size, D gene, J gene, CDR3 length, CDR3 DNA, CDR3 protein. The D gene is left open where the match is weak. The size entry is marked missing in some rows and otherwise reads once, few, many or a size class.

>TRBV6-5|few|TRBD2|TRBJ2-7|15
TGTGCCAGCACTAAAGCCGGGACTAACTTCTACGAGCAGTACTTC
CASTKAGTNFYEQYF
>TRBV6-2/TRBV6-3|-|-|TRBJ2-7|11
TGTGCCAGCAGTTGGGGCGGCGAGCAGTACTTC
CASSWGGEQYF
>TRBV5-1|-|TRBD2|TRBJ2-3|15
TGCGCCAGCAAATCTAGCGGGATCGCTTCAGATACGCAGTATTTT
CASKSSGIASDTQYF
>TRBV24-1|few|TRBD1|TRBJ2-6|19
TGTGCCACCAGCCCACCACCCGGGACAGGGAGTTTTGGGGCCAACGTCCTGACTTTC
CATSPPPGTGSFGANVLTF
>TRBV4-2|many|TRBD1|TRBJ2-7|15
TGTGCCAGCAGCCAGGGGACAGGGGGCATCTCCGAGCAGTACTTC
CASSQGTGGISEQYF
>TRBV6-6|-|-|TRBJ2-2|16
TGTGCCAGCAAAGCGGCGGGACAAGCGAACACCGGGGAGCTGTTTTTT
CASKAAGQANTGELFF
>TRBV20-1|-|TRBD2|TRBJ2-1|15
TGCAGTGCTAGAGGGAAGCTGGGGAGGGACAATGAGCAGTTCTTC
CSARGKLGRDNEQFF
>TRBV7-2|-|-|TRBJ1-3|14
TGTGCCAGCAGCTTCGGACCGACTGGAAACACCATATATTTT
CASSFGPTGNTIYF
>TRBV5-1|-|TRBD1|TRBJ1-1|14
TGCGCCAGCAATACCGGGACAGGGAACCCTGAAGCTTTCTTT
CASNTGTGNPEAFF
>TRBV7-2|-|TRBD2|TRBJ2-3|14
TGTGCCAGCAGCGGGAGGGCCTTAGGAGATACGCAGTATTTT
CASSGRALGDTQYF
>TRBV7-2|many|TRBD1|TRBJ2-7|15
TGTGCCAGCAGCTTAGGGGACAGGGTTGTCCTCGAGCAGTACTTC
CASSLGDRVVLEQYF
>TRBV18|few|TRBD2|TRBJ2-5|16
TGTGCCAGCTCACCGCCCGGACTAGCGGGAGTACAGACCCAGTACTTC
CASSPPGLAGVQTQYF
>TRBV5-1|-|TRBD1|TRBJ1-6|15
TGCGCCAGCAGCGGGGGACAGGGGTTCGGTTCACCCCTCCACTTT
CASSGGQGFGSPLHF
>TRBV7-3|-|TRBD2|TRBJ2-1|15
TGTGCCAGCAGCTTAAGTCTAGCGGGAGGCGATGAGCAGTTCTTC
CASSLSLAGGDEQFF
>TRBV3-1|few|-|TRBJ1-5|13
TGTGCCAGCAGCCACAGGGGAGCTCAGCCCCAGCATTTT
CASSHRGAQPQHF
>TRBV15|-|TRBD1|TRBJ1-4|15
TGTGCCACCAGCACTTTTAGGACAGGGTTTGAAAAACTGTTTTTT
CATSTFRTGFEKLFF
>TRBV15|-|TRBD2|TRBJ2-7|17
TGTGCCACCAGCAGAGATCTGACTAGCGGGAGGATTTACGAGCAGTACTTC
CATSRDLTSGRIYEQYF
>TRBV5-1|-|-|TRBJ2-3|13
TGCGCCAGCAGCTGGGCCGGCACAGATACGCAGTATTTT
CASSWAGTDTQYF
>TRBV6-6|-|-|TRBJ2-7|12
TGTGCCAGCCACGGTTACTCCTACGAGCAGTACTTC
CASHGYSYEQYF
>TRBV12-3/TRBV12-4|-|TRBD1|TRBJ2-5|16
TGTGCCAGCAGTTTTCGGGCAGGGGGCTTGGGGGAGACCCAGTACTTC
CASSFRAGGLGETQYF
>TRBV9|-|-|TRBJ1-4|15
TGTGCCAGCAGCGTAGAGGGACGGTCTAATGAAAAACTGTTTTTT
CASSVEGRSNEKLFF
>TRBV28|-|TRBD2|TRBJ2-1|15
TGTGCCAGCAGTTCCCTTAACGGGAGGGGAAATGAGCAGTTCTTC
CASSSLNGRGNEQFF